This T cell receptor (beta chain) was found in a study of blood T cell repertoires in COVID-19. Study summary: Acute-phase and convalescent COVID-19 samples originated in the United States, Italy and Spain. PBMCs, B-cell-depleted T cells, or T cells were the source of the cDNA or gDNA that made up the material.

The data were produced by immunoSEQ multiplex PCR, yet TCRdb's version contains in-frame clones alone and is incomplete. The profile shows tens of thousands of clones, 87% of them singletons. The germline V gene encodes CDR1 SNHLY and CDR2 FYNNEI. V lost 6 bases and J lost 0; bases outside the gene matches: 9. The CDR3 has 17 amino acids. This clonotype was sampled from a man between 45 and 60 years old with active COVID-19. The sample taken for sequencing was peripheral blood. The chain combines TRBV2 with TRBJ2-3; 10 bases fit TRBD2. The chain's CDR3 is CASRHPGLADSTDTQYF. In nucleotides, the CDR3 is TGTGCCAGCAGGCATCCTGGACTAGCGGATAGCACAGATACGCAGTATTTT.